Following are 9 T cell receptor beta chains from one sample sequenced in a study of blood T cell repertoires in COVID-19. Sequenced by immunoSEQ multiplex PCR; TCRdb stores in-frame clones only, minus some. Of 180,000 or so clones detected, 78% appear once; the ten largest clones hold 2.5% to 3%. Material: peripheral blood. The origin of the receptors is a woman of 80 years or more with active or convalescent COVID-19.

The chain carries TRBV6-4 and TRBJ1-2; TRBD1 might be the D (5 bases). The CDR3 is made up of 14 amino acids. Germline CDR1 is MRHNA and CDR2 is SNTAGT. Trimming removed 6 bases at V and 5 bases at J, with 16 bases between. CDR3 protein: CASSPGRVGYGYTF. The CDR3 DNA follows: TGTGCCAGCAGCCCTGGCAGGGTAGGATATGGCTACACCTTC.

In DNA, the CDR3 is TGTGCCAGCAGCCGACAGTCCAACTATGGCTACACCTTC. This gives the protein CASSRQSNYGYTF. The chain joins TRBV3-1 (or the pseudogene TRBV3-2) to TRBJ1-2; D perhaps matches TRBD1 (5 bases). This CDR3 has 13 amino acids. With 4 bases removed from V and 2 bases from J, the gap between germline ends came to 8 bases. Germline-derived CDR1 and CDR2 are LGHDT and YNNKEL (reference sequence).

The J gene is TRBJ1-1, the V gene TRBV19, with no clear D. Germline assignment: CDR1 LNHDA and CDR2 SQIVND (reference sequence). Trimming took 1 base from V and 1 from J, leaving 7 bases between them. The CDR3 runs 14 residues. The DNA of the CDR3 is TGTGCCAGTAGTATAGCTCGTTGGAACACTGAAGCTTTCTTT. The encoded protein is CASSIARWNTEAFF.

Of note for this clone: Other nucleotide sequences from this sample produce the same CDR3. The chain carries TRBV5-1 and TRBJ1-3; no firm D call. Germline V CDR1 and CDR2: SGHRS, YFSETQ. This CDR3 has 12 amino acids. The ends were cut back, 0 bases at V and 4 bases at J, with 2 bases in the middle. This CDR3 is CASSLAGNTIYF. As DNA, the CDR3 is TGCGCCAGCAGCTTGGCAGGAAACACCATATATTTT.

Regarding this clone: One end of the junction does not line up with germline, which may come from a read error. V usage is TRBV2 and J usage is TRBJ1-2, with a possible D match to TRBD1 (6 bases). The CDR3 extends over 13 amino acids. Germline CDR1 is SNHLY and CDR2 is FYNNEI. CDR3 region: CASSELTGFGYTF. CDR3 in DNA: TGTGCTAGCAGTGAACTAACAGGGTTTGGCTACACCTTC.

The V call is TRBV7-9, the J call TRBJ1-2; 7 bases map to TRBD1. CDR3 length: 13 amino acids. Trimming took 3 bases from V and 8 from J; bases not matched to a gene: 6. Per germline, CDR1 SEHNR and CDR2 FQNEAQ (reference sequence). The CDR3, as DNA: TGTGCCAGCAGCTTGGCCGGGACAGAAGGCTACACCTTC. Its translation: CASSLAGTEGYTF.

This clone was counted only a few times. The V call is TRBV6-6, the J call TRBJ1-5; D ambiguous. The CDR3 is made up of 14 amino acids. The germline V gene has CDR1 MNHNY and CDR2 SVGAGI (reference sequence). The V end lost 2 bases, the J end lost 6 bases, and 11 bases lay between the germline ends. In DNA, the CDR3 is TGTGCCAGCAGTTACCTCGGGGTTAGTCAGCCCCAGCATTTT. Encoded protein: CASSYLGVSQPQHF.

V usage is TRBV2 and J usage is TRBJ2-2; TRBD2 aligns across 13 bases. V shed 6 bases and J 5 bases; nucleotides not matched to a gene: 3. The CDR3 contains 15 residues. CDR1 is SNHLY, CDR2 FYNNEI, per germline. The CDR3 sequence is CASSRTSGGTGELFF. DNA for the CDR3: TGTGCCAGCAGCCGGACTAGCGGGGGTACCGGGGAGCTGTTTTTT.

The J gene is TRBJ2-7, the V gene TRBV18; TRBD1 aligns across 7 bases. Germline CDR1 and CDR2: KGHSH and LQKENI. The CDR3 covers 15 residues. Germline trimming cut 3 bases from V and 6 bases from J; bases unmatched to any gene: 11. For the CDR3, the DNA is TGTGCCAGCTCACCCTCCTCGACAGGGTCGGGCGAGCAGTACTTC. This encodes CASSPSSTGSGEQYF. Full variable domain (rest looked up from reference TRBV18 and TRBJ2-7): NAGVMQNPRHLVRRRGQEARLRCSPMKGHSHVYWYRQLPEEGLKFMVYLQKENIIDESGMPKERFSAEFPKEGPSILRIQQVVRGDSAAYFCASSPSSTGSGEQYFGPGTRLTVT.